The clone carrying this T cell receptor beta chain occurred once. Germline V gene sequence: CDR1 SGHRS, CDR2 YFSETQ. V was clipped by 4 bases and J by 2 bases; unmatched bases: 3. This CDR3 has 14 residues. This sample stems from a study of blood T cell repertoires in COVID-19. Study in general: Both acute and convalescent COVID-19 samples were obtained from the United States, Italy and Spain.

Patients at the Seattle site were enrolled during active infection and followed longitudinally. Clones were read by immunoSEQ multiplex PCR, and TCRdb kept only the in-frame ones, dropping some. The sample lists 350,000 or so clones, around 87% occurring once. The sample consisted of peripheral blood. The chain joins TRBV5-1 to TRBJ1-1; 9 nucleotides match TRBD1. This clonotype was sampled from a woman aged 25 to 39 with COVID-19, enrolled during active disease. The CDR3 sequence: CASSGTGLNTEAFF. The DNA for the CDR3 is TGCGCCAGCAGCGGGACAGGGTTAAACACTGAAGCTTTCTTT.